This TCR beta chain was documented in a study of T cell repertoires in cytomegalovirus infection. This clonotype was picked up a small number of times. A single record per CDR3 protein comes from TCRdb applying MiXCR to the reads. The sample holds 150,000 to 160,000 distinct CDR3 sequences, roughly a quarter seen once. CDR3 length equals 20 residues. The J segment lost 6 bases and the V segment lost 4 bases, leaving 25 bases of the junction unmatched. Per the germline V gene, CDR1 is SEHNR and CDR2 is FQNEAQ (reference sequence). The chain is built from TRBV7-9 and TRBJ1-2; 8 positions match TRBD1. The receptor's source is a human donor in good health (CMV status not recorded). Some clones in this sample may be carry-over from other donors' samples. What was sequenced was PBMCs. In DNA form, the CDR3 reads TGTGCCAGCAGCTCTCCATCAAACCCCGACAGGGGCAGGGGCTATGATGGCTACACCTTC. Translated: CASSSPSNPDRGRGYDGYTF. Supplemented by reference TRBV7-9 and TRBJ1-2, the full variable domain reads DTGVSQNPRHKITKRGQNVTFRCDPISEHNRLYWYRQTLGQGPEFLTYFQNEAQLEKSRLLSDRFSAERPKGSFSTLEIQRTEQGDSAMYLCASSSPSNPDRGRGYDGYTFGSGTRLTVV.